This T cell receptor (beta chain) appears in the sequencing data of a study of T cell responses to AZD1222 COVID-19 vaccine. Produced via immunoSEQ multiplex PCR; TCRdb's table is partial and in-frame only. The repertoire holds 85,000 to 130,000 clones, roughly 88% seen once, with about 8.7% in the top ten. Germline V gene data show CDR1 as MGHDK and CDR2 as SYGVNS. Trimming cost V 1 base and J 5 bases; bases outside gene matches: 11. The CDR3 runs to 17 residues. Sequencing was performed on peripheral blood, taken on day 0 of AZD1222 vaccination. The source is an adult in good health. The J gene is TRBJ2-3, the V gene TRBV25-1, with 8 bases aligning to TRBD2. This chain's CDR3 is CASSELGISGTQDTQYF. DNA of the CDR3: TGTGCCAGCAGTGAATTAGGTATTAGCGGGACGCAAGATACGCAGTATTTT.